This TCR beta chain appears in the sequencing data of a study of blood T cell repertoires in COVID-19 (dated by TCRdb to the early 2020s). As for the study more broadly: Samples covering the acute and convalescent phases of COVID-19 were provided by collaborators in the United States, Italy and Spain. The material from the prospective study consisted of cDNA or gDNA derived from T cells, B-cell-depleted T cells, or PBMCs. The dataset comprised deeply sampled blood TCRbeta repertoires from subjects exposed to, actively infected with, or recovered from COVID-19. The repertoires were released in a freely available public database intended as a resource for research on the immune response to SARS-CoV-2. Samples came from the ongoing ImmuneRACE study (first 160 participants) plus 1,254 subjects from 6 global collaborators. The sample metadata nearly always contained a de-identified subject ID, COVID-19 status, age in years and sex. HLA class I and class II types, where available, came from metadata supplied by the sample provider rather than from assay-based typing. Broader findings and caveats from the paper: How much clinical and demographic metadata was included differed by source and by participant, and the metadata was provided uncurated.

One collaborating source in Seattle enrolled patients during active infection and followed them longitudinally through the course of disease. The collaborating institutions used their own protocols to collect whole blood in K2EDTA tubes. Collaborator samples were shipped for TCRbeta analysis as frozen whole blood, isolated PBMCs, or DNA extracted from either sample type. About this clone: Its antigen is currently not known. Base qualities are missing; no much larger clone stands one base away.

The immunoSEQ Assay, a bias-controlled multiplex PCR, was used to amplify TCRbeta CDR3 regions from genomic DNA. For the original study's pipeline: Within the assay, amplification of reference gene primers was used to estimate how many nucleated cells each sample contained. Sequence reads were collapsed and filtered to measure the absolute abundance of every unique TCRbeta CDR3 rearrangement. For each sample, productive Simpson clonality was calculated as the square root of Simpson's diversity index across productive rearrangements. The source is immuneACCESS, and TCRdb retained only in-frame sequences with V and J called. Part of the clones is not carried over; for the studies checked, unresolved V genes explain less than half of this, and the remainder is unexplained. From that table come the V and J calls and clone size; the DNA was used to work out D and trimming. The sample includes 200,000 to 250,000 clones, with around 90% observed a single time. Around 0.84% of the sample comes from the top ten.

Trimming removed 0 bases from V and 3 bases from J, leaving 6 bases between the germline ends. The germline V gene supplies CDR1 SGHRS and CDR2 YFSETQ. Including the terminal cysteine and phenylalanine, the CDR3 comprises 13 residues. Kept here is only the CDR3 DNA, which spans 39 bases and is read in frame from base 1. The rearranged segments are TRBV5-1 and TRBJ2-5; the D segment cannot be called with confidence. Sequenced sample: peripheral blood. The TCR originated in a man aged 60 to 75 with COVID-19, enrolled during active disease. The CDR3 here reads CASSLGVKETQYF. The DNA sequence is TGCGCCAGCAGCTTGGGAGTTAAAGAGACCCAGTACTTC.